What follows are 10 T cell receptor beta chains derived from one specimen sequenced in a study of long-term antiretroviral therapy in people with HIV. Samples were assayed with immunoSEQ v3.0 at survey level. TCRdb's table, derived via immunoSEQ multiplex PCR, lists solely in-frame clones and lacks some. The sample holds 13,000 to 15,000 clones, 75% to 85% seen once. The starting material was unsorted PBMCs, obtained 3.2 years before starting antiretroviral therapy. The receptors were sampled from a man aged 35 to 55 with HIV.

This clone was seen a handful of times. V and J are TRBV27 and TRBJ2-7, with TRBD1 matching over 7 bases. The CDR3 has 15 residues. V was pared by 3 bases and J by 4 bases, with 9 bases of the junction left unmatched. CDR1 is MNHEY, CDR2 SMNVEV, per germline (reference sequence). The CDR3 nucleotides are TGTGCCAGCAGTTTCACCGGGACAGCCGGATACGAGCAGTACTTC. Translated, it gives CASSFTGTAGYEQYF.

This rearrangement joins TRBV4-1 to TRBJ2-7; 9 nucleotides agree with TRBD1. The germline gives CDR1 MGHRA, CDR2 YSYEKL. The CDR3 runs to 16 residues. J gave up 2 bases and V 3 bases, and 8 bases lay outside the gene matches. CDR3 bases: TGCGCCAGCAGCCAGCTCACAGGGGGCAGGGCCTACGAGCAGTACTTC. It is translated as CASSQLTGGRAYEQYF.

The CDR3, as DNA: TGTGCCAGCCGACAGCCCTATAGCAATCAGCCCCAGCATTTT. It yields the protein CASRQPYSNQPQHF. The V gene is TRBV19, the J gene TRBJ1-5, with D perhaps TRBD1 (5 bases). With 9 bases removed from V and 0 bases from J, the gap between germline ends came to 12 bases. This CDR3 comprises 14 residues. Germline values: CDR1 LNHDA, CDR2 SQIVND (reference sequence).

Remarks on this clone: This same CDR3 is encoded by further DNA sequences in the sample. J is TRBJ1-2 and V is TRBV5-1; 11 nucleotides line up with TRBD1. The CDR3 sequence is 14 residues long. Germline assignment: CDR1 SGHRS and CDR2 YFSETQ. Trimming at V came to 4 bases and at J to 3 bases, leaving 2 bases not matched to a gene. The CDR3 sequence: CASSAGQGDYGYTF. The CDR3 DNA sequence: TGCGCCAGCAGCGCGGGACAGGGGGACTATGGCTACACCTTC.

Written as DNA, the CDR3 is TGTGCCAGCAGCGCGCTGGACACAGCCCTCTATGGCTACACCTTC. This sequence encodes CASSALDTALYGYTF. This chain connects TRBV9 to TRBJ1-2; possible D gene TRBD1, 5 bases. There are 15 residues in the CDR3. From germline, CDR1 is SGDLS and CDR2 YYNGEE. V was cut by 3 bases and J by 4 bases, with 16 bases left in between.

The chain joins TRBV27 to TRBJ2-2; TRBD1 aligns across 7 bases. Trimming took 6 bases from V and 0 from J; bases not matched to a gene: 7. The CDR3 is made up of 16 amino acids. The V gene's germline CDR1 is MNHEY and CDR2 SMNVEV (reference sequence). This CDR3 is CASRERGTANTGELFF. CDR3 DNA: TGTGCCAGCAGGGAACGAGGGACAGCGAACACCGGGGAGCTGTTTTTT.

This CDR3 is CASTIRGAVEKLFF. CDR3 in DNA: TGTGCCAGTACCATTCGAGGGGCCGTTGAAAAACTGTTTTTT. The chain couples TRBV19 to TRBJ1-4; D is perhaps TRBD1 (5 bases). Germline V CDR1 and CDR2: LNHDA, SQIVND (reference sequence). The CDR3 loop spans 14 amino acids. V was shortened by 7 bases and J by 7 bases, with 16 bases between the two germline ends.

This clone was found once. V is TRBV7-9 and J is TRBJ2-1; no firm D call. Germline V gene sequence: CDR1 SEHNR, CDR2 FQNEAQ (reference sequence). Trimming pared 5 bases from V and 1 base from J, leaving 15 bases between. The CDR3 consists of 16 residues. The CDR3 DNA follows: TGTGCCAGCAGCCCTAGGGAAGTCGGGTCCTACAATGAGCAGTTCTTC. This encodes CASSPREVGSYNEQFF.

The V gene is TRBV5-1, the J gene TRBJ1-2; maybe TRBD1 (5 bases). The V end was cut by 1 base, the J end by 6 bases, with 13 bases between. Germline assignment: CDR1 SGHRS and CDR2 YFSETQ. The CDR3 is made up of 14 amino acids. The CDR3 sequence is CASSLSSGWDGYTF. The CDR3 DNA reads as TGCGCCAGCAGCTTGAGTTCAGGGTGGGATGGCTACACCTTC.

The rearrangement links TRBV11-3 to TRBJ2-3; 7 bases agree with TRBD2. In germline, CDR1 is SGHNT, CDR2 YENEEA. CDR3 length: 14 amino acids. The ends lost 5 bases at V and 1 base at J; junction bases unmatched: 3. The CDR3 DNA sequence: TGTGCCAGCAGCGGGGGGGAGGGCACAGATACGCAGTATTTT. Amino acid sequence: CASSGGEGTDTQYF.